These T cell receptor beta chains were read from a single sample in a study of neoadjuvant anti-PD-1 for oral cavity cancer. The repertoire was sequenced with immunoSEQ multiplex PCR; TCRdb's copy has only in-frame clones and lacks some. The table lists more than 13,000 clones, roughly 80% of them singletons. The starting material was PBMCs, obtained after nivolumab (anti-PD-1) treatment. These receptor sequences come from a person aged 35 to 85 with oral cavity squamous cell carcinoma. Both conserved end residues are part of each CDR3. Fields, in order: clone size, V gene, D gene, J gene, CDR3 protein, CDR3 DNA. The D gene is left open where the match is weak. Part of the rows lack a size; the others show once, few, many or a class for expanded clones.

>NA|TRBV9|TRBD2|TRBJ2-4
CATQLLAGKNIQYF
TGTGCCACCCAGCTCCTAGCGGGAAAAAACATTCAGTACTTC
>NA|TRBV7-3|TRBD2|TRBJ2-5
CASSFSGGAIETQYF
TGTGCCAGCAGCTTTAGCGGGGGGGCCATCGAGACCCAGTACTTC
>few|TRBV5-1|NA|TRBJ1-2
CASSWIDPNYGYTF
TGCGCCAGCAGCTGGATAGATCCTAACTATGGCTACACCTTC
>few|TRBV7-9|NA|TRBJ2-2
CASSSFSGDLSSNTGELFF
TGTGCCAGCAGCTCGTTCTCAGGGGATTTATCCTCGAACACCGGGGAGCTGTTTTTT
>once|TRBV6-5|TRBD1|TRBJ1-3
CAGRLETGQNTIYF
TGTGCCGGCCGTCTCGAGACAGGGCAAAACACCATATATTTT
>NA|TRBV5-4|NA|TRBJ2-5
CASSWGAQETQYF
TGTGCCAGCAGTTGGGGGGCGCAGGAGACCCAGTACTTC
>NA|TRBV9|NA|TRBJ2-3
CASGTGFSTDTQYF
TGTGCCAGTGGAACAGGGTTTAGCACAGATACGCAGTATTTT
>NA|TRBV5-5|TRBD1|TRBJ2-1
CASRRRTGAPGNEQFF
TGTGCCAGCAGACGACGGACAGGGGCACCTGGGAATGAGCAGTTCTTC
>NA|TRBV7-6|NA|TRBJ1-1
CASSPRGPTEAFF
TGTGCCAGCAGCCCTAGGGGCCCCACTGAAGCTTTCTTT
>NA|TRBV4-2|NA|TRBJ2-2
CASSQEPQNGELFF
TGTGCCAGCAGCCAAGAGCCCCAGAACGGGGAGCTGTTTTTT
>few|TRBV25-1|NA|TRBJ1-2
CASSPQGIYGYTF
TGTGCCAGCAGTCCTCAGGGAATCTATGGCTACACCTTC
>NA|TRBV5-1|NA|TRBJ1-4
CASSAGLTNEKLFF
TGCGCCAGCAGTGCAGGGTTAACTAATGAAAAACTGTTTTTT
>NA|TRBV14|NA|TRBJ2-1
CASSHSGSSYNEQFF
TGTGCCAGCAGCCATAGTGGAAGCTCCTACAATGAGCAGTTCTTC
>NA|TRBV2|TRBD1|TRBJ1-4
CASTLGGTGDPNEKLFF
TGTGCCAGCACCCTGGGGGGAACAGGGGACCCTAATGAAAAACTGTTTTTT
>NA|TRBV6-5|NA|TRBJ1-2
CASSPGYGYTF
TGTGCCAGCAGTCCCGGCTATGGCTACACCTTC
>NA|TRBV6-5|NA|TRBJ2-3
CASSYQAASTDTQYF
TGTGCCAGCAGTTACCAGGCCGCTAGCACAGATACGCAGTATTTT
>NA|TRBV5-1|NA|TRBJ1-4
CASSLDLSNEKLFF
TGCGCCAGCAGCTTGGATCTGTCTAATGAAAAACTGTTTTTT
>few|TRBV14|TRBD1|TRBJ1-2
CASSQGTGTLRNGYTF
TGTGCCAGCAGCCAAGGGACAGGGACTCTTAGGAATGGCTACACCTTC
>NA|TRBV29-1|NA|TRBJ2-7
CSVRGAHEQYF
TGCAGCGTTCGTGGGGCACACGAGCAGTACTTC
>NA|TRBV2|NA|TRBJ1-6
CASSEYGNSPLHF
TGTGCCAGCAGTGAATACGGTAATTCACCCCTCCACTTT
>NA|TRBV5-6|NA|TRBJ1-5
CASSPGLQNQPQHF
TGTGCCAGCAGCCCGGGACTGCAGAATCAGCCCCAGCATTTT
>NA|TRBV6-5|NA|TRBJ1-1
CASSWGNTEAFF
TGTGCCAGCAGTTGGGGGAACACTGAAGCTTTCTTT
>NA|TRBV7-9|TRBD1|TRBJ2-1
CASSLGQGRYNEQFF
TGTGCCAGCAGCTTAGGACAGGGGCGCTACAATGAGCAGTTCTTC
>NA|TRBV27|NA|TRBJ1-5
CASSVNRANQPQHF
TGTGCCAGCAGCGTTAACAGAGCGAATCAGCCCCAGCATTTT
>NA|TRBV2|TRBD2|TRBJ2-7
CASSPGLAGVYEQYF
TGTGCCAGCAGCCCTGGACTAGCGGGAGTATACGAGCAGTACTTC
>NA|TRBV7-3|TRBD2|TRBJ2-3
CASSLTVGGSDTQYF
TGTGCCAGCAGCTTAACAGTGGGGGGGTCAGATACGCAGTATTTT
>NA|TRBV5-6|NA|TRBJ1-1
CASSFDSNTEAFF
TGTGCCAGCAGCTTCGATTCGAACACTGAAGCTTTCTTT
>NA|TRBV5-4|NA|TRBJ1-1
CASSSPGQTTEAFF
TGTGCCAGCAGCTCGCCGGGACAAACAACTGAAGCTTTCTTT
>NA|TRBV2|NA|TRBJ2-3
CASSYRVLSTDTQYF
TGTGCCAGCAGTTATCGGGTCCTTAGCACAGATACGCAGTATTTT
>NA|TRBV28|TRBD1|TRBJ2-7
CASSSGGTGPYEQYF
TGTGCCAGCAGTTCAGGAGGGACAGGACCTTACGAGCAGTACTTC
>NA|TRBV30|NA|TRBJ2-3
CARGKTAARTDTQYF
TGTGCTAGGGGGAAGACAGCCGCCCGCACAGATACGCAGTATTTT
>NA|TRBV19|TRBD1|TRBJ1-5
CASTLYRGSNQPQHF
TGTGCCAGTACCCTCTACAGGGGCAGCAATCAGCCCCAGCATTTT
>NA|TRBV7-9|NA|TRBJ1-2
CASSLDGWDHGGYTF
TGTGCCAGCAGCTTAGATGGTTGGGATCATGGGGGCTACACCTTC
>NA|TRBV28|NA|TRBJ1-2
CASSRDYGYTF
TGTGCCAGCAGTCGGGACTATGGCTACACCTTC
>NA|TRBV6-1|NA|TRBJ2-1
CASSEVSDRRGEQFF
TGTGCCAGCAGTGAAGTTTCGGACAGGAGGGGTGAGCAGTTCTTC
>NA|TRBV28|NA|TRBJ2-7
CASSFSIPYEQYF
TGTGCCAGCAGTTTTTCGATACCCTACGAGCAGTACTTC
>few|TRBV5-1|NA|TRBJ2-5
CASSLQGGYQETQYF
TGCGCCAGCAGCTTGCAGGGGGGGTACCAAGAGACCCAGTACTTC
>NA|TRBV6-5|TRBD1|TRBJ2-7
CASTNQGTGSYEQYF
TGTGCCAGCACTAACCAGGGGACAGGCTCCTACGAGCAGTACTTC
>NA|TRBV9|NA|TRBJ2-6
CASSVEPGKRPGANVLTF
TGTGCCAGCAGCGTAGAACCGGGAAAGCGACCTGGGGCCAACGTCCTGACTTTC
>once|TRBV30|NA|TRBJ2-5
CAWSRIQETQYF
TGTGCCTGGAGTCGTATCCAAGAGACCCAGTACTTC
>NA|TRBV4-1|NA|TRBJ1-1
CASSPTNPRTEAFF
TGCGCCAGCAGCCCGACAAACCCACGGACTGAAGCTTTCTTT
>NA|TRBV19|NA|TRBJ1-1
CASTVRGGTEAFF
TGTGCCAGTACCGTGAGGGGAGGAACTGAAGCTTTCTTT
>NA|TRBV4-1|TRBD2|TRBJ2-7
CASSPQRTSGTSDEQYF
TGCGCCAGCAGCCCTCAACGGACTAGCGGGACCTCGGACGAGCAGTACTTC
>NA|TRBV5-1|TRBD2|TRBJ2-5
CASRRGTGTSGQETQYF
TGCGCCAGCAGGAGGGGTACCGGGACTAGCGGTCAAGAGACCCAGTACTTC
>NA|TRBV6-6|NA|TRBJ2-6
CASSYGGFGANVLTF
TGTGCCAGCAGTTACGGGGGTTTTGGGGCCAACGTCCTGACTTTC
>NA|TRBV6-5|NA|TRBJ1-2
CASSYSIGIGYTF
TGTGCCAGCAGTTACTCGATTGGGATCGGCTACACCTTC
>once|TRBV28|TRBD1|TRBJ1-1
CASSAPTGRATEAFF
TGTGCCAGCAGTGCCCCGACAGGGCGGGCCACTGAAGCTTTCTTT
>NA|TRBV29-1|NA|TRBJ2-5
CSVVVGGIQETQYF
TGCAGCGTTGTAGTCGGGGGTATCCAAGAGACCCAGTACTTC
>NA|TRBV4-1|TRBD2|TRBJ2-7
CASSQPTSGTYEQYF
TGCGCCAGCAGCCAACCGACTAGCGGGACCTACGAGCAGTACTTC
>once|TRBV27|NA|TRBJ2-7
CASSPIADSSYEQYF
TGTGCCAGCAGCCCAATAGCGGATTCCTCCTACGAGCAGTACTTC
>NA|TRBV5-6|NA|TRBJ1-1
CASSSYKNTEAFF
TGTGCCAGCAGCTCCTACAAGAACACTGAAGCTTTCTTT
>NA|TRBV28|TRBD1|TRBJ1-2
CASSPDRGPKGGYTF
TGTGCCAGCAGTCCGGACAGGGGGCCCAAAGGCGGCTACACCTTC
>NA|TRBV7-3|NA|TRBJ2-5
CASSLNHQETQYF
TGTGCCAGCAGCTTGAACCATCAAGAGACCCAGTACTTC
>NA|TRBV6-1|TRBD1|TRBJ2-7
CATGTQGAREQYF
TGTGCCACCGGAACTCAGGGGGCGAGAGAGCAGTACTTC
>NA|TRBV5-5|NA|TRBJ2-5
CASSTGRPRQGETQYF
TGTGCCAGCAGCACGGGACGCCCGAGGCAAGGGGAGACCCAGTACTTC
>NA|TRBV19|TRBD2|TRBJ2-7
CASRNLAGSYEQYF
TGTGCCAGTCGCAACTTAGCGGGCTCCTACGAGCAGTACTTC
>NA|TRBV7-3|NA|TRBJ2-2
CASRPPVAAGELFF
TGTGCCAGCAGGCCCCCGGTGGCAGCGGGGGAGCTGTTTTTT
>NA|TRBV6-1|NA|TRBJ1-3
CANSEGPGNTIYF
TGTGCCAACTCGGAGGGCCCGGGAAACACCATATATTTT
>NA|TRBV12-5|NA|TRBJ2-5
CASGLVTGGAIWLDF
TGTGCTAGTGGTTTGGTAACTGGGGGGGCAATTTGGTTGGACTTC
>NA|TRBV11-2|TRBD1|TRBJ1-1
CASSFTGEGVTEAFF
TGTGCCAGCAGCTTTACAGGGGAAGGGGTAACTGAAGCTTTCTTT